The 8 T cell receptor beta chains reported below all come from one sample, sequenced in a study of control samples from healthy donors and cancer patients. Generated by immunoSEQ multiplex PCR, the TCRdb table keeps only in-frame clones and is missing some. The sample has roughly 130,000 clones; just under 95% are singletons. Sequences were obtained from PBMCs. These receptors were taken from a man aged 55 to 70 with colorectal cancer.

CDR3 residues: CASSLQGPYEQYF. CDR3 sequence (DNA): TGTGCCAGCAGCCTACAGGGTCCATACGAGCAGTACTTC. This chain connects TRBV5-4 to TRBJ2-7; D possibly corresponds to TRBD1 (6 bases). This CDR3 has 13 amino acids. V was trimmed by 4 bases and J by 4 bases, leaving 12 bases between them. Per the germline V gene, CDR1 is SGHNT and CDR2 is YYREEE (reference sequence).

The chain combines TRBV5-1 with TRBJ1-1; possible D gene TRBD1, 6 bases. This CDR3 has 16 residues. V was clipped by 0 bases and J by 2 bases, with 14 bases between them. Looked up from germline, CDR1 is SGHRS and CDR2 is YFSETQ. CDR3 sequence: CASSLDPPGANTEAFF. The DNA for the CDR3 is TGCGCCAGCAGCTTGGACCCCCCGGGGGCCAACACTGAAGCTTTCTTT.

The V and J genes are TRBV7-9 and TRBJ2-3; D might be TRBD1 (6 bases). The CDR3 loop spans 15 amino acids. The V end lost 6 bases, the J end lost 3 bases, and 16 bases lay between the germline ends. Germline-derived CDR1 and CDR2 are SEHNR and FQNEAQ (reference sequence). CDR3 amino acids: CASRLQGEGTDTQYF. DNA of the CDR3: TGTGCCAGCAGATTACAGGGAGAAGGGACAGATACGCAGTATTTT.

This rearrangement joins TRBV21-1 to TRBJ1-1; the table gives TRBD1 as D, unverified against the DNA. TRBV21-1 is a pseudogene segment. The CDR3 contains 15 residues. CDR3 sequence: CASSATGSLDTEAFF. In DNA form, the CDR3 reads TGTGCCAGCAGCGCTACAGGGTCTCTCGACACTGAAGCTTTCTTT.

This clone has just one count. This rearrangement joins TRBV29-1 to TRBJ1-1; D remains ambiguous. Germline CDR1 SQVTM, CDR2 ANQGSEA. This CDR3 spans 12 amino acids. Trimming shortened V by 3 bases and J by 1 base, and 6 bases separated the two germline ends. DNA of the CDR3: TGCAGCGTTGACCAGGAGAACACTGAAGCTTTCTTT. Translated: CSVDQENTEAFF.

The chain employs TRBV6-1 and TRBJ2-7, with D perhaps TRBD1 (6 bases). Germline CDR1 and CDR2: MNHNS and SASEGT. V was trimmed by 0 bases and J by 0 bases, leaving 12 bases between them. The CDR3 is 16 residues long. In DNA, the CDR3 is TGTGCCAGCAGTGAAGCGGGCGCAGGGGTCTCCTACGAGCAGTACTTC. It yields the protein CASSEAGAGVSYEQYF.

The chain recombines TRBV20-1 with TRBJ1-5; weak D call: TRBD1 (5 bases). Germline V lookup: CDR1 DFQATT, CDR2 SNEGSKA (reference sequence). V was pared by 3 bases and J by 1 base, with 10 bases between. CDR3 length: 14 residues. The CDR3 reads CSASRGGSNQPQHF. CDR3 nucleotides: TGCAGTGCTAGTAGGGGTGGGAGCAATCAGCCCCAGCATTTT.

The V call is TRBV30, the J call TRBJ1-2, with D hard to call. Per germline, CDR1 GTSNPN and CDR2 SVGIG (reference sequence). CDR3 size: 12 residues. Deletions cut 0 bases from V and 10 bases from J, with 12 bases between. CDR3 sequence: CAWSVGDTNYTF. The CDR3, as DNA: TGTGCCTGGAGTGTAGGTGACACAAACTACACCTTC.